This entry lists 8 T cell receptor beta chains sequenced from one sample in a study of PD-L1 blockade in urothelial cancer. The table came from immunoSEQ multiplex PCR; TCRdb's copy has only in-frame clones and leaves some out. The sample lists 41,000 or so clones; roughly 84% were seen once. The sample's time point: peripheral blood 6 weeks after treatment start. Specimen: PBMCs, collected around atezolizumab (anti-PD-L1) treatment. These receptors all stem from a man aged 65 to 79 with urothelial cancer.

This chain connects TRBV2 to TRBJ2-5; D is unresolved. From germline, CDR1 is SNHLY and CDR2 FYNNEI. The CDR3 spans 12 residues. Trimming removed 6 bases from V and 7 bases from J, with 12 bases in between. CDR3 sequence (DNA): TGTGCCAGCAGGGTCAACGAGGCGACCCAGTACTTC. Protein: CASRVNEATQYF.

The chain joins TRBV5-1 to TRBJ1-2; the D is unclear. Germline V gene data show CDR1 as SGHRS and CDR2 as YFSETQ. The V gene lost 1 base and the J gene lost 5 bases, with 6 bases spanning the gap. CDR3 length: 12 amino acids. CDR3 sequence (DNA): TGCGCCAGCAGCTTGTCTCAGTATGGCTACACCTTC. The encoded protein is CASSLSQYGYTF.

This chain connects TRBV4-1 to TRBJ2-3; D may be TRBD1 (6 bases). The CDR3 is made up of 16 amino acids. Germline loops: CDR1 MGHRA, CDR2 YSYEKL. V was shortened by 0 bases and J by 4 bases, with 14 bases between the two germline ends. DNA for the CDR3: TGCGCCAGCAGCCAAGATCTGTCAGGGGTAGCAGATACGCAGTATTTT. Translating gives CASSQDLSGVADTQYF.

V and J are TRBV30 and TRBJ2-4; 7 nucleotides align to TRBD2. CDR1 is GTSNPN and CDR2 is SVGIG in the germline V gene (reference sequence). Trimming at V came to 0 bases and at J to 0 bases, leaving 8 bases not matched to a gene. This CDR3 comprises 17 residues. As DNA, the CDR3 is TGTGCCTGGAGTGTGTCCCGGGGGGATTTAGCCAAAAACATTCAGTACTTC. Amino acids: CAWSVSRGDLAKNIQYF.

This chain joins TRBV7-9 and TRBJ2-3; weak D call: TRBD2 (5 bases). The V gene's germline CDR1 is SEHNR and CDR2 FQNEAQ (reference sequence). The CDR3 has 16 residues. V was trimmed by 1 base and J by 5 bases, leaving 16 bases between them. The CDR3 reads CASSLGEGPSLDTQYF. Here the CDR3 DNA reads TGTGCCAGCAGCTTAGGAGAGGGCCCTAGCCTAGATACGCAGTATTTT.

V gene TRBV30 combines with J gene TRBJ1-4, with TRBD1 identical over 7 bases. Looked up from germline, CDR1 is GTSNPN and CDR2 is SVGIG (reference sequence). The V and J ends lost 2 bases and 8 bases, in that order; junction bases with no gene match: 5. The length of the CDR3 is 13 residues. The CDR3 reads CAWSSGGYEKLFF. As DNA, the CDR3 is TGTGCCTGGAGTTCAGGGGGGTACGAAAAACTGTTTTTT.

The CDR3 coding sequence is TGTGCCAGCAGTGAGGAGGGGGGAAACACCATATATTTT. It specifies CASSEEGGNTIYF. V and J are TRBV6-1 and TRBJ1-3, with a weak D call TRBD1 (5 bases). The V end lost 3 bases, the J end lost 4 bases, and 7 bases lay between the germline ends. Per germline, CDR1 MNHNS and CDR2 SASEGT. The CDR3 runs 13 residues.

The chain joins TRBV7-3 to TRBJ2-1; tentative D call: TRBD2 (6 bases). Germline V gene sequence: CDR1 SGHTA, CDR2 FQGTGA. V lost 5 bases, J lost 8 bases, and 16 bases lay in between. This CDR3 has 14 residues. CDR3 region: CASSQGLPYDEQFF. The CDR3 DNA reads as TGTGCCAGCAGCCAAGGACTACCGTACGATGAGCAGTTCTTC.